The 17 T cell receptor beta chains below come from one sample, sequenced in a study of CD8+ T cells in alopecia areata. The investigators collected lesional scalp punch biopsies and peripheral blood from alopecia areata patients. It was cDNA, reverse transcribed from extracted RNA, that served as the sequencing template. The method was immunoSEQ multiplex PCR; TCRdb's version includes in-frame clones alone and lacks a portion of them. The profile shows 6,500 to 9,000 clones, 55% of them singletons. The material was skin, obtained at week 0. The receptors come from a human donor with alopecia areata.

J is TRBJ1-4 and V is TRBV25-1; no reliable D call. The CDR3 has 15 residues. Germline lookup yields CDR1 MGHDK and CDR2 SYGVNS. V was shortened by 0 bases and J by 7 bases, with 12 bases between the two germline ends. DNA of the CDR3: TGTGCCAGCAGTGAATATAAGAAGGGAGGTGAAAAACTGTTTTTT. Protein sequence: CASSEYKKGGEKLFF.

This clone occurred a few times. DNA of the CDR3: TGTGCCAGCAGCCCCCGACAGGGGTGGGCATTCTACGAGCAGTACTTC. Amino acid sequence: CASSPRQGWAFYEQYF. The rearrangement uses TRBV7-4 and TRBJ2-7, with TRBD1 matching over 8 bases. CDR1 SGHVT and CDR2 SQSDAQ come from the germline V gene. The CDR3 is 16 residues long. With 5 bases clipped from V and 3 bases from J, the junction kept 12 bases outside the gene matches.

The chain recombines TRBV14 with TRBJ1-1; D unclear. The CDR3 extends over 14 amino acids. The V end lost 2 bases, the J end lost 3 bases, and 10 bases lay between the germline ends. CDR1 is SGHDN and CDR2 is FVKESK in the germline V gene. In DNA form, the CDR3 reads TGTGCCAGCAGCCAAACCATAGACGACACTGAAGCTTTCTTT. Translation: CASSQTIDDTEAFF. The entire variable domain, with the rest obtained from reference TRBV14 and TRBJ1-1, is as follows: EAGVTQFPSHSVIEKGQTVTLRCDPISGHDNLYWYRRVMGKEIKFLLHFVKESKQDESGMPNNRFLAERTGGTYSTLKVQPAELEDSGVYFCASSQTIDDTEAFFGQGTRLTVV.

The chain joins TRBV5-1 to TRBJ2-1; D not resolved. V was cut by 2 bases and J by 12 bases, with 9 bases left in between. The CDR3 loop spans 11 amino acids. The germline gives CDR1 SGHRS, CDR2 YFSETQ. The CDR3 coding sequence is TGCGCCAGCAGCTTTAGTGGTAGGCAGTTCTTC. This codes for CASSFSGRQFF.

The chain uses TRBV7-2 and TRBJ2-4, with D uncertain. The V and J ends lost 1 base and 1 base respectively, with 11 bases between them. CDR3 length: 16 residues. Germline V gene data show CDR1 as SGHTA and CDR2 as FQGNSA. As DNA, the CDR3 is TGTGCCAGCAGCTTAGGGCAAGGGTTGGCCAAAAACATTCAGTACTTC. Translating it yields CASSLGQGLAKNIQYF.

This clone was detected a few times. This chain joins TRBV28 and TRBJ2-5; 9 positions agree with TRBD2. Germline CDR1 and CDR2: MDHEN and SYDVKM. This CDR3 is 14 amino acids long. V shed 6 bases, J shed 9 bases, and the junction held 11 bases outside the gene matches. CDR3 in amino acids: CASSLAGRSRAQYF. The CDR3, as DNA: TGTGCCAGCAGCCTAGCGGGAAGGTCACGGGCCCAGTACTTC.

The rearrangement joins TRBV30 to TRBJ1-1; a possible D gene is TRBD1 (6 bases). The germline V gene encodes CDR1 GTSNPN and CDR2 SVGIG (reference sequence). V was trimmed by 1 base and J by 3 bases, leaving 9 bases between them. The CDR3 covers 13 residues. CDR3 DNA: TGTGCCTGGAGTGAACAGGGATACACTGAAGCTTTCTTT. Protein sequence: CAWSEQGYTEAFF.

This chain links TRBV13 with TRBJ2-4, with 14 bases lining up with TRBD2. CDR3 size: 18 residues. Germline V gene sequence: CDR1 PRHDT, CDR2 FYEKMQ (reference sequence). Trimming took 1 base from V and 8 from J; bases not matched to a gene: 10. For the CDR3, the DNA is TGTGCCAGCAGCTTAGAAGGGGGACTAGCGGGAGTCTCATACATTCAGTACTTC. This encodes CASSLEGGLAGVSYIQYF.

The chain joins TRBV7-9 to TRBJ2-7, with no clear D. CDR1 and CDR2 from the germline V gene are SEHNR and FQNEAQ (reference sequence). V lost 8 bases and J lost 7, with 9 bases in between. The CDR3 has 10 amino acids. The CDR3 coding sequence is TGTGCCAGCGGGATGGGAGAGCAGTACTTC. As protein: CASGMGEQYF.

In its sample, this clone was seen a few times. The genes are TRBV2 and TRBJ2-1; 10 nucleotides line up with TRBD2. CDR3 length: 15 amino acids. Germline CDR1 and CDR2: SNHLY and FYNNEI. With 1 base clipped from V and 12 bases from J, the junction kept 9 bases outside the gene matches. CDR3 sequence reads: CASSEEGTSDSRQFF. In DNA form, the CDR3 reads TGTGCCAGCAGTGAAGAAGGGACTAGCGACTCTCGGCAGTTCTTC.

This clone showed up just a few times. The chain is built from TRBV29-1 and TRBJ2-1, with a possible D match to TRBD2 (5 bases). V lost 7 bases and J lost 8, with 12 bases in between. The germline V gene has CDR1 SQVTM and CDR2 ANQGSEA. CDR3 length: 11 residues. CDR3 DNA: TGCAGCGGAGCCTCCGGGGATGAGCAGTTCTTC. As protein: CSGASGDEQFF.

The chain recombines TRBV29-1 with TRBJ2-1; no clear D gene. The CDR3 is 12 residues long. V lost 1 base and J lost 10, with 11 bases in between. Germline-derived CDR1 and CDR2 are SQVTM and ANQGSEA. CDR3 nucleotides: TGCAGCGTTGAAGGCCTACTCAGGGAGCAGTTCTTC. It specifies CSVEGLLREQFF.

The rearrangement joins TRBV10-3 to TRBJ2-5, with 9 bases matching TRBD2. The end of the DNA is better explained by TRBJ2-7, so the J call may be wrong. This CDR3 spans 13 amino acids. The germline V gene has CDR1 ENHRY and CDR2 SYGVKD. DNA for the CDR3: TGTGCCATCAGACTAGCGGGTGCCTACGAGCAGTACTTC. Translating gives CAIRLAGAYEQYF.

This clone was seen more than once but under ten times. The chain links TRBV4-2 to TRBJ2-1; 7 bases are a match to TRBD1. This CDR3 is 15 amino acids long. CDR1 and CDR2 (germline): LGHNA, YNFKEQ. With 2 bases clipped from V and 5 bases from J, the junction kept 6 bases outside the gene matches. The CDR3 loop is CASSQPGQTDNEQFF. The CDR3, as DNA: TGTGCCAGCAGCCAACCGGGACAGACAGACAATGAGCAGTTCTTC.

V and J are TRBV9 and TRBJ2-2; possibly TRBD1 or TRBD2 for D (5 bases each). CDR1 and CDR2 from the germline V gene are SGDLS and YYNGEE. V was shortened by 3 bases and J by 7 bases, with 19 bases between the two germline ends. This CDR3 region has 16 residues. The CDR3 is CASSARDGYDGGELFF. The CDR3, as DNA: TGTGCCAGCAGCGCCAGGGACGGATATGATGGCGGGGAGCTGTTTTTT.

J is TRBJ2-1 and V is TRBV14; a weak D match, TRBD2 (6 bases). Germline values: CDR1 SGHDN, CDR2 FVKESK. CDR3 length equals 15 residues. V was shortened by 0 bases and J by 11 bases, with 17 bases between the two germline ends. The chain's CDR3 is CASSQDFGAGRKQFF. The CDR3 bases are TGTGCCAGCAGCCAAGATTTTGGGGCGGGACGTAAGCAGTTCTTC.

V is TRBV20-1 and J is TRBJ1-2; the match to TRBD1 covers 7 bases. The ends lost 1 base at V and 7 bases at J; junction bases unmatched: 0. Germline assignment: CDR1 DFQATT and CDR2 SNEGSKA (reference sequence). The CDR3 is made up of 11 amino acids. The chain's CDR3 is CSARAGGGYTF. The CDR3 region has the DNA TGCAGTGCTAGAGCAGGGGGTGGCTACACCTTC.